These T cell receptor beta chains were read from a single sample in a study of T-cell reconstitution after alpha-beta-depleted transplantation in children. TCRdb processed the PCR reads anew with MiXCR; each CDR3 protein has one entry. The sample gives about 290,000 distinct CDR3 sequences, around 10% of which show up once; around 7.6% is in the top ten. The source material was PBMCs, sampled before TCRalphabeta/CD19-depleted stem cell transplant. These receptors all come from a boy younger than two with acute myeloid leukemia, due to receive a stem cell transplant. Each CDR3 is given with its conserved first and last residue. The D gene is left open where the match is weak. A clone size is listed for some rows: how often the clone was seen (once, few, many), or a class if it is expanded.

length: 19
V: TRBV2
J: TRBJ2-6
size: .
D: TRBD2
CDR3: CAIWPPKRGLSSGANVLTF
DNA: TGTGCCATCTGGCCTCCAAAGCGGGGACTGAGCTCTGGGGCCAACGTCCTGACTTTC

length: 13
V: TRBV7-3
J: TRBJ2-7
size: many
D: .
CDR3: CASSLTSGYEQYF
DNA: TGTGCCAGCAGCTTAACTAGCGGTTACGAGCAGTACTTC

length: 15
V: TRBV11-2
J: TRBJ2-6
size: few
D: .
CDR3: CASSWGSIGANVLTF
DNA: TGTGCCAGCAGCTGGGGATCAATCGGGGCCAACGTCCTGACTTTC

length: 15
V: TRBV4-1
J: TRBJ2-4
size: .
D: .
CDR3: CASSQLGLAKNIQYF
DNA: TGCGCCAGCAGCCAACTGGGTTTAGCCAAAAACATTCAGTACTTC

length: 16
V: TRBV12-3/TRBV12-4
J: TRBJ1-5
size: many
D: .
CDR3: CASSLAIVRSNQPQHF
DNA: TGTGCCAGCAGTTTAGCGATAGTCCGGAGCAATCAGCCCCAGCATTTT

length: 13
V: TRBV5-6
J: TRBJ2-2
size: few
D: .
CDR3: CASSARVPGELFF
DNA: TGTGCCAGCAGCGCCAGGGTTCCCGGGGAGCTGTTTTTT

length: 15
V: TRBV12-3/TRBV12-4
J: TRBJ2-2
size: .
D: .
CDR3: CASSAGTENTGELFF
DNA: TGTGCCAGCAGTGCCGGGACCGAGAACACCGGGGAGCTGTTTTTT

length: 12
V: TRBV19
J: TRBJ1-1
size: many
D: TRBD1
CDR3: CARPRQGAEGFF
DNA: TGTGCCAGACCAAGACAGGGGGCGGAGGGTTTCTTT

length: 14
V: TRBV6-1
J: TRBJ1-2
size: few
D: .
CDR3: CASRTSVEKDGYTF
DNA: TGTGCCAGCCGAACGAGCGTCGAGAAGGATGGCTACACCTTC

length: 15
V: TRBV7-2
J: TRBJ2-7
size: many
D: TRBD2
CDR3: CASSSIAGFSYEQYF
DNA: TGTGCCAGCAGCTCAATAGCGGGATTCTCCTACGAGCAGTACTTC

length: 13
V: TRBV5-4
J: TRBJ2-5
size: few
D: .
CDR3: CASSLLGGTTQYF
DNA: TGTGCCAGCAGCCTGCTCGGAGGGACGACCCAGTACTTC

length: 17
V: TRBV5-6
J: TRBJ2-5
size: many
D: TRBD2
CDR3: CASSLGLSGGVQETQYF
DNA: TGTGCCAGCAGCTTGGGTCTTAGCGGGGGGGTTCAAGAGACCCAGTACTTC

length: 13
V: TRBV29-1
J: TRBJ1-5
size: many
D: .
CDR3: CSVGRAANQPQHF
DNA: TGCAGCGTTGGCAGGGCCGCTAATCAGCCCCAGCATTTT

length: 16
V: TRBV3-1
J: TRBJ2-3
size: .
D: .
CDR3: CASSQAAGGRADTQYF
DNA: TGTGCCAGCAGCCAAGCGGCCGGGGGGCGGGCAGATACGCAGTATTTT

length: 15
V: TRBV7-9
J: TRBJ2-3
size: few
D: TRBD2
CDR3: CASSLGLARTDTQYF
DNA: TGTGCCAGCAGCTTAGGACTAGCCCGCACAGATACGCAGTATTTT

length: 17
V: TRBV6-5
J: TRBJ1-6
size: few
D: TRBD1
CDR3: CASSYPGQGAYNSPLHF
DNA: TGTGCCAGCAGTTACCCGGGACAGGGGGCCTATAATTCACCCCTCCACTTT

length: 14
V: TRBV20-1
J: TRBJ1-2
size: few
D: .
CDR3: CSARDPGRDYGYTF
DNA: TGCAGTGCTAGAGATCCGGGACGAGACTATGGCTACACCTTC

length: 16
V: TRBV4-3
J: TRBJ2-1
size: many
D: TRBD2
CDR3: CASSQIREVFYNEQFF
DNA: TGCGCCAGCAGCCAGATCCGGGAGGTATTCTACAATGAGCAGTTCTTC

length: 16
V: TRBV3-1
J: TRBJ1-2
size: .
D: TRBD1
CDR3: CASSLRTGKRGYGYTF
DNA: TGTGCCAGCAGCCTGCGGACAGGAAAGAGGGGGTATGGCTACACCTTC

length: 14
V: TRBV5-4
J: TRBJ2-3
size: .
D: TRBD2
CDR3: CASSLLASTDTQYF
DNA: TGTGCCAGCAGCCTACTAGCGAGCACAGATACGCAGTATTTT

length: 15
V: TRBV5-6
J: TRBJ1-1
size: many
D: TRBD1
CDR3: CASSLDRGTWNEAFF
DNA: TGTGCCAGCAGCCTGGACAGGGGGACGTGGAATGAAGCTTTCTTT

length: 15
V: TRBV5-5
J: TRBJ2-7
size: many
D: TRBD1
CDR3: CASSLANDRAHEQYF
DNA: TGTGCCAGCAGCCTCGCCAACGACAGGGCGCACGAGCAGTACTTC

length: 16
V: TRBV4-2
J: TRBJ2-3
size: many
D: .
CDR3: CASSPLTVESTDTQYF
DNA: TGTGCCAGCAGCCCTCTGACTGTGGAAAGCACAGATACGCAGTATTTT

length: 13
V: TRBV6-1
J: TRBJ2-3
size: many
D: .
CDR3: CATARDSTDTQYF
DNA: TGTGCCACCGCCCGGGACTCCACAGATACGCAGTATTTT

length: 14
V: TRBV7-2
J: TRBJ2-7
size: many
D: .
CDR3: CASSPGRRANEQYF
DNA: TGTGCCAGCAGCCCGGGACGTCGGGCTAACGAGCAGTACTTC

length: 13
V: TRBV4-1
J: TRBJ2-3
size: many
D: .
CDR3: CASSQLITDTQYF
DNA: TGCGCCAGCAGCCAACTAATCACAGATACGCAGTATTTT

length: 15
V: TRBV6-4
J: TRBJ2-3
size: few
D: TRBD1
CDR3: CASSDSTGGADTQYF
DNA: TGTGCCAGCAGTGACTCGACAGGGGGCGCAGATACGCAGTATTTT

length: 16
V: TRBV9
J: TRBJ2-5
size: many
D: .
CDR3: CASSVRGARYQETQYF
DNA: TGTGCCAGCAGCGTTCGGGGGGCCAGGTACCAAGAGACCCAGTACTTC

length: 14
V: TRBV7-7
J: TRBJ2-3
size: many
D: .
CDR3: CASSLALGTDTQYF
DNA: TGTGCTAGCAGCTTAGCGCTCGGCACAGATACGCAGTATTTT

length: 14
V: TRBV16
J: TRBJ1-2
size: many
D: TRBD1
CDR3: CASSQGAGGYGYTF
DNA: TGTGCCAGCAGCCAAGGAGCAGGGGGCTATGGCTACACCTTC

length: 14
V: TRBV28
J: TRBJ2-7
size: many
D: .
CDR3: CASSPRTVLYEQYF
DNA: TGTGCCAGCAGTCCTCGGACGGTTCTCTACGAGCAGTACTTC

length: 15
V: TRBV5-6
J: TRBJ2-1
size: .
D: TRBD2
CDR3: CASSLAGGPVNEQFF
DNA: TGTGCCAGCAGCCTAGCGGGGGGGCCCGTAAATGAGCAGTTCTTC

length: 14
V: TRBV9
J: TRBJ2-7
size: many
D: TRBD2
CDR3: CASSISGRGSEQYF
DNA: TGTGCCAGCAGCATTAGCGGGAGAGGGAGCGAGCAGTACTTC

length: 14
V: TRBV3-1
J: TRBJ1-1
size: many
D: .
CDR3: CASLSGGRRTEAFF
DNA: TGTGCCAGCTTAAGTGGGGGGCGAAGGACTGAAGCTTTCTTT

length: 15
V: TRBV7-2
J: TRBJ2-7
size: many
D: .
CDR3: CASSLPWTIPYEQYF
DNA: TGTGCCAGCAGCTTACCCTGGACTATCCCCTACGAGCAGTACTTC

length: 12
V: TRBV27
J: TRBJ2-7
size: many
D: .
CDR3: CASLGNGYEQYF
DNA: TGTGCCAGTCTAGGGAATGGCTACGAGCAGTACTTC

length: 13
V: TRBV18
J: TRBJ2-7
size: few
D: .
CDR3: CASSPVPFYEQYF
DNA: TGTGCCAGCTCACCCGTCCCTTTCTACGAGCAGTACTTC

length: 15
V: TRBV19
J: TRBJ2-4
size: many
D: .
CDR3: CASSRPDGAKNIQYF
DNA: TGTGCCAGTAGTCGACCCGACGGAGCCAAAAACATTCAGTACTTC